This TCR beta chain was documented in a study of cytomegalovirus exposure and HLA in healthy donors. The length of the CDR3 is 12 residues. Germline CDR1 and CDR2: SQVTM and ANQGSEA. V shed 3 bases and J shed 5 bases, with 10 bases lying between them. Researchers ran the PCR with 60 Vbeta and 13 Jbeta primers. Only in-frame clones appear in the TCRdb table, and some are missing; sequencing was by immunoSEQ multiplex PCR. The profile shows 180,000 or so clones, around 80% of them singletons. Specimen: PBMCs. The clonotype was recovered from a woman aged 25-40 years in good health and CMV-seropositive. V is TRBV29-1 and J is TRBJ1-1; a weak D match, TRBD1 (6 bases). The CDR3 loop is CSVDRGGTEAFF. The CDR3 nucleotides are TGCAGCGTTGACAGGGGAGGGACTGAAGCTTTCTTT. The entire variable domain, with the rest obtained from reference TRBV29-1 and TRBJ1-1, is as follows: SAVISQKPSRDICQRGTSLTIQCQVDSQVTMMFWYRQQPGQSLTLIATANQGSEATYESGFVIDKFPISRPNLTFSTLTVSNMSPEDSSIYLCSVDRGGTEAFFGQGTRLTVV.